The clone carrying this T cell receptor (beta chain) came up many times. Its antigen is still unknown. This library used roughly 400 ng RNA and molecular barcoded adaptors spanning alpha/delta and beta/gamma chains. Using its own MiXCR run on the reads, TCRdb lists one record per CDR3 protein. The sample has more than 55,000 distinct CDR3 sequences; roughly 18% are singletons. CDR3 length: 13 amino acids. Germline values: CDR1 MNHEY, CDR2 SVGAGI. With 2 bases removed from V and 5 bases from J, the gap between germline ends came to 10 bases. This specimen belongs to a study of read filtering for tumor transcriptome and immune sequencing. Study-wide context: RNA-seq yielded only roughly 75 to 1,300 TCR reads, IR-seq about 3.5 to 10.27 million. General study results and limits: IR-seq and RNA-seq agreed better without single-read clonotypes. The CD138-negative fraction was mixed bone marrow immune cells, not pure T cells.

This chain joins TRBV6-5 and TRBJ2-7; D is possibly TRBD1 or TRBD2 (6 bases each). Sequenced input: a population of CD138-negative cells sorted from bone marrow. The clonotype comes from a donor older than 35 with multiple myeloma. As DNA, the CDR3 is TGTGCCAGCAGTTACGGGGGGCTCGACGAGCAGTACTTC. It translates to CASSYGGLDEQYF.